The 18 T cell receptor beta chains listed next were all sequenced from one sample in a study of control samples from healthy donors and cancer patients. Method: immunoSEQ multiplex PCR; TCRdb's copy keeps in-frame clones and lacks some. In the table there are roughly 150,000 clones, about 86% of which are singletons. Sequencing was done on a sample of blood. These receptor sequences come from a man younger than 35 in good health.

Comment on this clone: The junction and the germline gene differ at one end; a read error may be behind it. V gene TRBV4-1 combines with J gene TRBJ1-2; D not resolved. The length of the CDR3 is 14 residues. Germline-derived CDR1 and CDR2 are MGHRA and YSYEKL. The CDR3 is CASSLSRADAQLFF. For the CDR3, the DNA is TGCGCCAGCAGCCTCTCCCGAGCGGACGCTCAACTCTTCTTC.

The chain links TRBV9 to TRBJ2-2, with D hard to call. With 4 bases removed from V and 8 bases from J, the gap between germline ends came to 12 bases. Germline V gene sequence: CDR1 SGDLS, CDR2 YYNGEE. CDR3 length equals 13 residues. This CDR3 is CASSLHLTGELFF. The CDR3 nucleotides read TGTGCCAGCAGCCTACATTTAACGGGGGAGCTGTTTTTT.

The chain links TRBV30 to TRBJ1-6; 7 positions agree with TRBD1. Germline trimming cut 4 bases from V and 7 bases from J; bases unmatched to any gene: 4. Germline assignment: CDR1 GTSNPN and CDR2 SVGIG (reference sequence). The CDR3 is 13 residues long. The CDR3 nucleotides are TGTGCCTGGACGGGACAGCCCAATTCACCCCTCCACTTT. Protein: CAWTGQPNSPLHF.

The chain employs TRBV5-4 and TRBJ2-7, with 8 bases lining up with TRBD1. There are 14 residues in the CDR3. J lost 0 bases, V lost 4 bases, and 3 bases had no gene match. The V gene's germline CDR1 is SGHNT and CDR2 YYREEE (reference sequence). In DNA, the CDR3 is TGTGCCAGCAGCAGGGACAGGAGCTCCTACGAGCAGTACTTC. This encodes CASSRDRSSYEQYF.

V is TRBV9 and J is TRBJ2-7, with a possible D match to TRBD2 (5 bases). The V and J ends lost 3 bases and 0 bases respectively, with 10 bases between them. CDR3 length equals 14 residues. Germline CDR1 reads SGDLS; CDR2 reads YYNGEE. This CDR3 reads CASSAGLSSYEQYF. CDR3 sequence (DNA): TGTGCCAGCAGCGCCGGACTCAGCTCCTACGAGCAGTACTTC.

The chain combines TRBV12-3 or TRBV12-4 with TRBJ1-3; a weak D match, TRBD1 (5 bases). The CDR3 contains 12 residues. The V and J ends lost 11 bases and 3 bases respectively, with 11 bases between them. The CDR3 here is CAGGGVGNTIYF. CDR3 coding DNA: TGTGCCGGGGGGGGAGTTGGAAACACCATATATTTT.

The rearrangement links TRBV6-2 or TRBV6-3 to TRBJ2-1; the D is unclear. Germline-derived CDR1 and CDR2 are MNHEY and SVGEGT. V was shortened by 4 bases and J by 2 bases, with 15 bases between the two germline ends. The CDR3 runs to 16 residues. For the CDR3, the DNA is TGTGCCAGCAGTTCCCGACTCCCCGGTGCCTACAATGAGCAGTTCTTC. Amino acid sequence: CASSSRLPGAYNEQFF.

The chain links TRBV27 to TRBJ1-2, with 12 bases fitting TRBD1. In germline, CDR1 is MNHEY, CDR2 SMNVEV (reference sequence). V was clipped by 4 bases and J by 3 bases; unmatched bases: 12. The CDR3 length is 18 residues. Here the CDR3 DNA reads TGTGCCAGCAGTTCGAACCGGGACAGGGGGCTTCGGGACTATGGCTACACCTTC. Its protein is CASSSNRDRGLRDYGYTF.

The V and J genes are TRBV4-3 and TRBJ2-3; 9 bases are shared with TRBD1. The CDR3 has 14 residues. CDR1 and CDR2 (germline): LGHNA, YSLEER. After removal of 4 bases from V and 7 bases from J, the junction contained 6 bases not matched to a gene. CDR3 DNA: TGCGCCAGCAGCCCAGGACAGGGGACAAATACGCAGTATTTT. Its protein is CASSPGQGTNTQYF.

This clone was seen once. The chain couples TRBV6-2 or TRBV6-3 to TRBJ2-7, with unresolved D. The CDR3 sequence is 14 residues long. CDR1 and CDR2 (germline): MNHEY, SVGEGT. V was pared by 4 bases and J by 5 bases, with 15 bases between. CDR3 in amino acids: CASSLGRTRHEQYF. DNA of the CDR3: TGTGCCAGCAGTTTGGGCAGAACGCGTCACGAGCAGTACTTC.

This chain's CDR3 is CASSVGAGDPTEAFF. CDR3 nucleotide sequence: TGTGCCAGCAGCGTAGGGGCAGGAGATCCCACTGAAGCTTTCTTT. The rearrangement links TRBV9 to TRBJ1-1; D not resolved. The ends were cut back, 0 bases at V and 4 bases at J, with 13 bases in the middle. The CDR3 is made up of 15 amino acids. Looked up from germline, CDR1 is SGDLS and CDR2 is YYNGEE. The full variable domain, rest sourced from reference TRBV9 and TRBJ1-1, is DSGVTQTPKHLITATGQRVTLRCSPRSGDLSVYWYQQSLDQGLQFLIQYYNGEERAKGNILERFSAQQFPDLHSELNLSSLELGDSALYFCASSVGAGDPTEAFFGQGTRLTVV.

CDR3 nucleotides: TGTGCCAGCAGTGAATCAGAGGGGAGCAGCTCCGAGCAGTACTTC. Its protein product is CASSESEGSSSEQYF. V is TRBV6-1 and J is TRBJ2-7; D may correspond to TRBD1 or TRBD2 (5 bases each). Per germline, CDR1 MNHNS and CDR2 SASEGT. CDR3 length: 15 amino acids. The V and J ends lost 2 bases and 6 bases respectively, with 17 bases between them.

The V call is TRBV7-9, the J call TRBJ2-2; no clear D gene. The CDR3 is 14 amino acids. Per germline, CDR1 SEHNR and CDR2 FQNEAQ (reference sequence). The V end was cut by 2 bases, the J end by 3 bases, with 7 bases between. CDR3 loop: CASSLYRDTGELFF. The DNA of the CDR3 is TGTGCCAGCAGCTTATACCGGGACACCGGGGAGCTGTTTTTT.

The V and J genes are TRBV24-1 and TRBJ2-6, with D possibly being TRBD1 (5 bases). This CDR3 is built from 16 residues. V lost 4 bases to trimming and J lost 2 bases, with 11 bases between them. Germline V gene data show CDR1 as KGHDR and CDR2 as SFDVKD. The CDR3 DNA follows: TGTGCCACCAGTGACATCAGGGTACCTGGGGCCAACGTCCTGACTTTC. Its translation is CATSDIRVPGANVLTF.

The CDR3 bases are TGCGCCAGCTCCCCAGGGGATACGCAGTATTTT. This encodes CASSPGDTQYF. The rearrangement links TRBV5-1 to TRBJ2-3; a possible D gene is TRBD1 (5 bases). The V gene lost 7 bases and the J gene lost 6 bases, with 9 bases spanning the gap. Germline CDR1 and CDR2: SGHRS and YFSETQ. The CDR3 loop spans 11 amino acids.

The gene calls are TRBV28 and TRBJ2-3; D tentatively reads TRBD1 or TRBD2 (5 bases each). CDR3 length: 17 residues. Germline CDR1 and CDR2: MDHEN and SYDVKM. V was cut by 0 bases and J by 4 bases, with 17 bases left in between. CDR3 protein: CASSLWAGTWQADTQYF. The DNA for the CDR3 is TGTGCCAGCAGTTTATGGGCCGGGACCTGGCAGGCAGATACGCAGTATTTT. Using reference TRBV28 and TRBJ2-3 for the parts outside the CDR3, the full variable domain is DVKVTQSSRYLVKRTGEKVFLECVQDMDHENMFWYRQDPGLGLRLIYFSYDVKMKEKGDIPEGYSVSREKKERFSLILESASTNQTSMYLCASSLWAGTWQADTQYFGPGTRLTVL.

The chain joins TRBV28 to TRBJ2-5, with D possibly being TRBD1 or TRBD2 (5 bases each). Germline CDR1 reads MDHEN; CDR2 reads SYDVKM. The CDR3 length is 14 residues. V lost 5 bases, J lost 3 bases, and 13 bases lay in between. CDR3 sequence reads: CASSRQFGEETQYF. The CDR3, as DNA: TGTGCCAGCAGTCGACAGTTCGGGGAAGAGACCCAGTACTTC.

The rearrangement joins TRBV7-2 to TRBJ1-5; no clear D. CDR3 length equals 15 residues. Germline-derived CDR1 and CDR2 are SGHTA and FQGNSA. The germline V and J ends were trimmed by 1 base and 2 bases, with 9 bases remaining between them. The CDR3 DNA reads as TGTGCCAGCAGCTTAGACGCCGGAGGCAATCAGCCCCAGCATTTT. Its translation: CASSLDAGGNQPQHF.